This TCR beta chain came from a study of blood T cells in healthy people across ages. This clonotype was detected ten times or more. Its antigen remains unidentified. Russia was home to the donors, healthy Caucasian individuals aged roughly 6 to 90. Primers used in a second PCR of about 6 to 11 cycles were a sample-barcoded 5' primer and a J-beta primer mix. TCRdb reanalysed the 5' RACE reads using MiXCR and keeps one entry per CDR3 protein. The profile covers around 870,000 distinct CDR3 sequences, with more than 25% appearing a single time and approximately 15% taken by the ten largest. Overall study findings and caveats: Per-million-T-cell TCR beta diversity fell roughly linearly with age. Strong correlation linked observed beta diversity and percent naive T cells.

This CDR3 is built from 13 residues. Germline-derived CDR1 and CDR2 are DFQATT and SNEGSKA (reference sequence). V was clipped by 7 bases and J by 3 bases; unmatched bases: 9. The material sequenced was blood. The TCR originated in a woman older than 75 in good health. This chain joins TRBV20-1 and TRBJ2-7, with 7 nucleotides matching TRBD1. CDR3 coding DNA: TGCAGTGTCCCGACAGGGATCAGCTACGAGCAGTACTTC. Encoded protein: CSVPTGISYEQYF.